The rows below give T cell receptor beta chains drawn from one sample of a study of identical twins. TCRdb re-called the 5' RACE reads with MiXCR, one entry per CDR3 protein. Counted here are approximately 1.8 million distinct CDR3 sequences, roughly 35% occurring once; the ten biggest clones make up 0.25% to 0.3%. Sequencing input: cord blood. The receptors shown here come from a newborn girl in good health. Each CDR3 is given with its conserved first and last residue. The D gene is left open where the match is weak. The size entry is marked missing in some rows and otherwise reads once, few, many or a size class.

V	D	J	size	DNA	CDR3
TRBV27	TRBD1	TRBJ1-1	few	TGTGCCAGCAGTTTATCCCCAGGGGGGGGGACTGAAGCTTTCTTT	CASSLSPGGGTEAFF
TRBV6-6	TRBD1	TRBJ2-7	.	TGTGCCAGCAGTTACCCTACGGGACAGACCTACGAGCAGTACTTC	CASSYPTGQTYEQYF
TRBV20-1	TRBD1	TRBJ2-3	few	TGCAGTGCCGAGGACAGGGGTGAGGTTGCTGATACGCAGTATTTT	CSAEDRGEVADTQYF
TRBV19	.	TRBJ2-1	.	TGTGCCACCAGCAGAGGACAGTTCTACAATGAGCAGTTCTTC	CATSRGQFYNEQFF
TRBV5-1	.	TRBJ2-2	many	TGTGCCAGCAGCTTAGGGGACAACACCGGGGAGCTGTTTTTT	CASSLGDNTGELFF
TRBV20-1	TRBD1	TRBJ2-7	few	TGCAGTGCTTCCGGACAGGGGGCACGATACGAGCAGTACTTC	CSASGQGARYEQYF
TRBV13	.	TRBJ1-1	.	TGTGCCAGCAGCTTAGATGGGGGAATGAACACTGAAGCTTTCTTT	CASSLDGGMNTEAFF
TRBV6-5	.	TRBJ1-1	.	TGTGCCAGCAGCCGAAGGGGGGGCTCCGGAGCTTTCTTT	CASSRRGGSGAFF
TRBV12-3/TRBV12-4	.	TRBJ2-3	many	TGTGCCAGCAGGGGAAGGGATACGCAGTATTTT	CASRGRDTQYF
TRBV5-1	.	TRBJ2-3	few	TGCGCCAGCAGCTTGCTAATAGAAGATACGCAGTATTTT	CASSLLIEDTQYF
TRBV12-3/TRBV12-4	TRBD2	TRBJ2-7	.	TGTGCCAGCAGCTCTCTAGCGGGAGTTAACGAGCAGTACTTC	CASSSLAGVNEQYF
TRBV9	.	TRBJ2-3	.	TGTGCCAGCAGCGTCCAGTGGGGGAGATCAGATACGCAGTATTTT	CASSVQWGRSDTQYF
TRBV19	TRBD2	TRBJ2-3	.	TGTGCCAGTAGTATTTTGGCTAGCGGGGCCCCGACAGATACGCAGTATTTT	CASSILASGAPTDTQYF